These T cell receptor beta chains were read from a single sample in a study of T cell changes during pregnancy in multiple sclerosis. TCRdb keeps only in-frame clones here, not all; method: immunoSEQ multiplex PCR. The sample gives roughly 110,000 clones, around 92% of which show up once; around 0.8% is in the top ten. The sample was peripheral blood, taken in the third trimester of pregnancy. The receptors here all came from a female donor in good health, enrolled as a control in a pregnancy study. Each CDR3 is given with its conserved first and last residue. D genes are given only for firm matches. The listing skips clone size in some rows; elsewhere it reads once, few, many or a size class.

D gene,clone size,J gene,V gene,CDR3 protein,CDR3 DNA
TRBD2,once,TRBJ2-3,TRBV30,CAWSYGLAGGVTDTQYF,TGTGCCTGGAGTTATGGACTAGCGGGGGGCGTCACAGATACGCAGTATTTT
.,.,TRBJ2-3,TRBV5-8,CATDGSFTDTQYF,TGTGCCACCGACGGGAGCTTCACAGATACGCAGTATTTT
.,.,TRBJ2-2,TRBV9,CASSVLTTANTGELFF,TGTGCCAGCAGCGTATTAACTACGGCGAACACCGGGGAGCTGTTTTTT
TRBD2,.,TRBJ2-1,TRBV4-3,CASSQDHPTSGGTQFF,TGCGCCAGCAGCCAAGATCACCCTACTAGCGGGGGGACTCAGTTCTTC
TRBD1,once,TRBJ2-3,TRBV11-2,CASSLQGTHSTDTQYF,TGTGCCAGCAGCCTACAGGGGACCCATAGCACAGATACGCAGTATTTT
TRBD1,.,TRBJ2-3,TRBV11-2,CASSLVRGPTDTQYF,TGTGCCAGCAGCTTAGTAAGGGGGCCAACAGATACGCAGTATTTT
.,.,TRBJ2-2,TRBV5-1,CASSLDLQGAGELFF,TGCGCCAGCAGCTTGGACTTACAGGGCGCCGGGGAGCTGTTTTTT
.,.,TRBJ1-6,TRBV7-9,CASSLGLPNFRGSPLHF,TGTGCCAGCAGCCTAGGACTCCCTAATTTTCGGGGATCACCCCTCCACTTT
TRBD1,.,TRBJ2-5,TRBV30,CAWSVSRGPKETQYF,TGTGCCTGGAGTGTTTCCAGGGGGCCCAAAGAGACCCAGTACTTC
.,.,TRBJ1-1,TRBV5-1,CASSLATGRGTEAFF,TGCGCCAGCAGCTTGGCTACAGGGAGGGGCACTGAAGCTTTCTTT
.,.,TRBJ2-6,TRBV13,CASSPGANVLTF,TGTGCCAGCAGTCCGGGGGCCAACGTCCTGACTTTC
TRBD2,.,TRBJ2-7,TRBV4-3,CASSQDMTSPTYEQYF,TGCGCCAGCAGCCAAGATATGACTAGCCCCACCTACGAGCAGTACTTC
.,.,TRBJ1-5,TRBV28,CASRRGISNQPQHF,TGTGCCAGCAGAAGAGGGATTAGCAATCAGCCCCAGCATTTT
TRBD2,few,TRBJ2-2,TRBV7-3,CASSLGLAGGTGELFF,TGTGCCAGCAGCTTGGGACTAGCGGGGGGTACCGGGGAGCTGTTTTTT
TRBD2,.,TRBJ2-1,TRBV7-9,CASSLPGGDYNEQFF,TGTGCCAGCAGCTTACCCGGGGGGGATTACAATGAGCAGTTCTTC
.,.,TRBJ2-1,TRBV9,CASSVGGWGDEQFF,TGTGCCAGCAGCGTAGGGGGTTGGGGGGATGAGCAGTTCTTC
.,.,TRBJ1-1,TRBV19,CASRPQGQLMNTEAFF,TGTGCCAGTAGACCTCAAGGACAGCTCATGAACACTGAAGCTTTCTTT
TRBD1,few,TRBJ1-6,TRBV7-2,CASSSVGTGDSPLHF,TGTGCCAGCAGCTCCGTCGGGACAGGGGATTCACCCCTCCACTTT
TRBD1,.,TRBJ1-4,TRBV9,CASSARDSSNEKLFF,TGTGCCAGCAGCGCCCGGGACAGCTCCAATGAAAAACTGTTTTTT
.,.,TRBJ1-5,TRBV10-2,CASSDISNQPQHF,TGCGCCAGCAGTGACATTAGCAATCAGCCCCAGCATTTT
.,.,TRBJ2-6,TRBV5-6,CASSYRVSGANVLTF,TGTGCCAGCAGCTACAGGGTTTCTGGGGCCAACGTCCTGACTTTC
.,.,TRBJ2-2,TRBV7-9,CASSAPIGPGELFF,TGTGCCAGCAGCGCGCCGATCGGTCCCGGGGAGCTGTTTTTT
.,.,TRBJ1-4,TRBV6-6,CASSLYEKLFF,TGTGCCAGCAGCTTATATGAAAAACTGTTTTTT
.,few,TRBJ1-1,TRBV7-9,CASSLLDSLFMNTEAFF,TGTGCCAGCAGCTTATTGGACTCTCTATTTATGAACACTGAAGCTTTCTTT
TRBD1,.,TRBJ2-6,TRBV18,CASSPPGTASGANVLTF,TGTGCCAGCTCACCACCCGGGACAGCCTCTGGGGCCAACGTCCTGACTTTC
TRBD1,.,TRBJ1-5,TRBV10-1,CASSDGTGMKNSNQPQHF,TGCGCCAGCAGTGACGGGACAGGGATGAAAAATAGCAATCAGCCCCAGCATTTT
.,.,TRBJ1-2,TRBV11-3,CASSLDWGENYGYTF,TGTGCCAGCAGCTTGGATTGGGGGGAGAACTATGGCTACACCTTC
.,.,TRBJ2-1,TRBV4-3,CASSQEGAVSSGQFF,TGCGCCAGCAGCCAAGAGGGGGCCGTCTCCTCGGGGCAGTTCTTC
TRBD1,.,TRBJ2-2,TRBV27,CASSSPGQGITGELFF,TGTGCCAGCAGTTCACCGGGACAGGGCATAACCGGGGAGCTGTTTTTT
TRBD2,few,TRBJ2-7,TRBV4-1,CASSREIAGDSYEQYF,TGCGCCAGCAGCCGAGAGATAGCGGGGGACTCCTACGAGCAGTACTTC
TRBD1,once,TRBJ1-6,TRBV7-2,CASSLAGTGGSPLHF,TGTGCCAGCAGCTTAGCCGGGACAGGGGGTTCACCCCTCCACTTT
TRBD1,.,TRBJ2-2,TRBV7-2,CASSRQGYTGELFF,TGTGCCAGCAGCCGACAGGGTTACACCGGGGAGCTGTTTTTT
.,.,TRBJ1-2,TRBV10-2,CASSEWAGPSGYTF,TGCGCCAGCAGTGAGTGGGCAGGTCCAAGTGGCTACACCTTC
TRBD1,.,TRBJ2-2,TRBV2,CASSGGRGPRNTGELFF,TGTGCCAGCAGCGGGGGCAGGGGGCCTAGGAACACCGGGGAGCTGTTTTTT
TRBD1,.,TRBJ1-5,TRBV6-5,CASRGQSNQPQHF,TGTGCCAGCAGGGGACAGAGCAATCAGCCCCAGCATTTT
TRBD1,.,TRBJ2-2,TRBV7-3,CASSLQGANTGELFF,TGTGCCAGCAGCCTACAGGGGGCGAACACCGGGGAGCTGTTTTTT
.,.,TRBJ1-4,TRBV7-6,CASSGGEKLFF,TGTGCCAGCAGTGGGGGGGAAAAACTGTTTTTT
.,once,TRBJ1-2,TRBV7-2,CASSGQHYGYTF,TGTGCCAGCAGTGGACAGCACTATGGCTACACCTTC
.,.,TRBJ1-2,TRBV18,CASSPEIGGVYGYTF,TGTGCCAGCTCACCAGAGATCGGAGGGGTGTATGGCTACACCTTC
.,.,TRBJ2-5,TRBV4-3,CASSQDPRQTQETQYF,TGCGCCAGCAGCCAAGACCCCCGACAGACCCAAGAGACCCAGTACTTC
TRBD1,once,TRBJ2-7,TRBV30,CASLFVRTGGEQYF,TGTGCCTCGCTTTTTGTCCGGACAGGGGGTGAGCAGTACTTC
.,.,TRBJ1-4,TRBV18,CASSAGTTNEKLFF,TGTGCCAGCTCGGCCGGGACAACTAATGAAAAACTGTTTTTT
.,.,TRBJ1-2,TRBV6-1,CASSELILPQNGYTF,TGTGCCAGCAGTGAATTAATCTTACCTCAGAATGGCTACACCTTC
.,.,TRBJ2-2,TRBV11-2,CASSPFTTGELFF,TGTGCCAGCAGCCCCTTTACAACCGGGGAGCTGTTTTTT
.,.,TRBJ2-3,TRBV2,CASSDLQSSTDTQYF,TGTGCCAGCAGTGACCTACAGTCTAGCACAGATACGCAGTATTTT
.,.,TRBJ1-2,TRBV20-1,CSASREEGYTF,TGCAGTGCTAGTCGGGAAGAAGGCTACACCTTC
.,.,TRBJ1-6,TRBV27,CASSFSLWGLRDSPLHF,TGTGCCAGCAGTTTCTCCCTGTGGGGCCTCCGGGATTCACCCCTCCACTTT